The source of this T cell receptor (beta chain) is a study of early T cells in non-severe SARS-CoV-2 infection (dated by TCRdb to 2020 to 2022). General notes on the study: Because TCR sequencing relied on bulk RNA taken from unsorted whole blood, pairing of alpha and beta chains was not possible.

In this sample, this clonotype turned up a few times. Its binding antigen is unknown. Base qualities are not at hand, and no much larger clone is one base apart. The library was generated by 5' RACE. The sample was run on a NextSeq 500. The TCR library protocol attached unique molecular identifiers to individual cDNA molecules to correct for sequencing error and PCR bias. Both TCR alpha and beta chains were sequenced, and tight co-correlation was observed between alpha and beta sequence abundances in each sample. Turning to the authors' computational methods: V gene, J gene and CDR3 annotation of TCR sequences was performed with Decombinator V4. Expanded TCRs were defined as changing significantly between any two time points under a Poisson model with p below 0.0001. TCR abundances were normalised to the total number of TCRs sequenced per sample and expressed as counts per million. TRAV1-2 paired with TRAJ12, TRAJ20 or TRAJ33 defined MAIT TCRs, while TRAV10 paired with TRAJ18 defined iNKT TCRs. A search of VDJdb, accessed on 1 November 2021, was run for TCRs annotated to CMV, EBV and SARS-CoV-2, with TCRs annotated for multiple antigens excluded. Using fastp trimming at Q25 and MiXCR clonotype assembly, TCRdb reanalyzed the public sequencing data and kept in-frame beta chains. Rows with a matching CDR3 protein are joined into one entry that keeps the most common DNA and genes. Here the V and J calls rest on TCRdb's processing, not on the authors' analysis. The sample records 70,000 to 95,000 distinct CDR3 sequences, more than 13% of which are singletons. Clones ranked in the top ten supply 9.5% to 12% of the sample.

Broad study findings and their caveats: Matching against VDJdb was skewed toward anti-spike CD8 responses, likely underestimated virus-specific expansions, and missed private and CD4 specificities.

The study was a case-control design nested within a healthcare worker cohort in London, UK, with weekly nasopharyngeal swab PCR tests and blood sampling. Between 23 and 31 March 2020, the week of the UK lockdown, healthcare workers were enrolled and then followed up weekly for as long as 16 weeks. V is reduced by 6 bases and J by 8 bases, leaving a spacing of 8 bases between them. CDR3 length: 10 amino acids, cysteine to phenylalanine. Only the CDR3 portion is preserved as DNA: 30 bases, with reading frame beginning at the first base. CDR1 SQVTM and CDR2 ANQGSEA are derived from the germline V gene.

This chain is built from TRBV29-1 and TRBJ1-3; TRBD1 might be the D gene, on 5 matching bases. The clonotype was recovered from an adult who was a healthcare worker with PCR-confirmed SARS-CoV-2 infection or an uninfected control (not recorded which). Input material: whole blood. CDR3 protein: CSVRGDTIYF. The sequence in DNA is TGCAGCGTGCGGGGGGACACCATATATTTT.